The rows below give T cell receptor beta chains drawn from one sample of a study of cytomegalovirus exposure and HLA in healthy donors. Method: immunoSEQ multiplex PCR; TCRdb's copy keeps in-frame clones and lacks some. The profile shows under 70,000 clones, approximately 80% of them singletons. The source material was PBMCs. The receptor source for this set is a female donor in good health and CMV-seronegative. The CDR3 runs from the conserved cysteine through the conserved F or W. The order of the fields is D gene, clone size, V gene, J gene, CDR3 DNA, CDR3 protein. The D gene is left open where the match is weak. Clone size is given for some rows only: seen once, a few or many times, or a class if the clone is expanded.

d_call: -; clone_size: -; v_call: TRBV7-8; j_call: TRBJ1-1; cdr3_nt: TGTGCCAGCAGCTTAGAAGGGGGGAACACTGAAGCTTTCTTT; cdr3_aa: CASSLEGGNTEAFF
d_call: TRBD2; clone_size: -; v_call: TRBV7-9; j_call: TRBJ2-5; cdr3_nt: TGTGCCAGCAGCCCCGGGGGGTTGAGAGAGACCCAGTACTTC; cdr3_aa: CASSPGGLRETQYF
d_call: -; clone_size: once; v_call: TRBV15; j_call: TRBJ1-5; cdr3_nt: TGTGCCACCAGCATCCCCCCGGTGGAGGCGCGGGGAAATCAGCCCCAGCATTTT; cdr3_aa: CATSIPPVEARGNQPQHF
d_call: TRBD2; clone_size: -; v_call: TRBV4-1; j_call: TRBJ2-1; cdr3_nt: TGCGCCAGCAGCCAAGATGAAATACGGGGAGGGGCTGGCTACAATGAGCAGTTCTTC; cdr3_aa: CASSQDEIRGGAGYNEQFF
d_call: TRBD2; clone_size: medium-sized; v_call: TRBV6-4; j_call: TRBJ2-3; cdr3_nt: TGTGCCAGCAGTGATGGGACTAGCTCAGATACGCAGTATTTT; cdr3_aa: CASSDGTSSDTQYF
d_call: -; clone_size: -; v_call: TRBV15; j_call: TRBJ1-1; cdr3_nt: TGTGCCACCAGCAGAGGTCGAGAGTACCGCTCGAACACTGAAGCTTTCTTT; cdr3_aa: CATSRGREYRSNTEAFF
d_call: -; clone_size: -; v_call: TRBV21-1; j_call: TRBJ2-1; cdr3_nt: TGTGCCAGCAGCAAAGGGTACGGGCGACACAGGAATCACAATGAGCAGTTCTTC; cdr3_aa: CASSKGYGRHRNHNEQFF
d_call: TRBD1; clone_size: -; v_call: TRBV18; j_call: TRBJ2-5; cdr3_nt: TGTGCCGGAAAAGTTACAGGGGGCGCTGGGACCCAGTACTTC; cdr3_aa: CAGKVTGGAGTQYF
d_call: TRBD1; clone_size: -; v_call: TRBV11-1; j_call: TRBJ2-3; cdr3_nt: TGTGCCAGCAGCCAGACAGGGGGCGCCACAGATACGCAGTATTTT; cdr3_aa: CASSQTGGATDTQYF
d_call: TRBD2; clone_size: -; v_call: TRBV4-2; j_call: TRBJ2-7; cdr3_nt: TGTGCCAGCAGCCAAGATGGGGTAGCGGGGGGGTACTACGAGCAGTACTTC; cdr3_aa: CASSQDGVAGGYYEQYF
d_call: -; clone_size: once; v_call: TRBV5-5; j_call: TRBJ1-3; cdr3_nt: TGTGCCACCGCCCCGGGGGTGGGTGGAAACACCATATATTTT; cdr3_aa: CATAPGVGGNTIYF
d_call: -; clone_size: -; v_call: TRBV12-5; j_call: TRBJ2-2; cdr3_nt: TGTGCTAGTGGTTTGGCGGGAGAGGGCACCGGGGAGCTGTTTTTT; cdr3_aa: CASGLAGEGTGELFF